This paragraph covers one T cell receptor beta chain sequence. Its specificity is not known. CDR1 SGHRS and CDR2 YFSETQ come from the germline V gene. The CDR3 consists of 16 residues. Trimming removed 5 bases at V and 6 bases at J, with 21 bases between. Clones were read by immunoSEQ multiplex PCR, and TCRdb kept only the in-frame ones, dropping some. Of about 110,000 clones in the sample, around 92% were seen once. This entry comes from a study of T cell responses to AZD1222 COVID-19 vaccine. Findings and caveats of the study: Dominant CD4 TCR responses targeted spike regions 160-218 and 743-854. At baseline, just a handful of AZD1222 recipients tested seropositive. Most donors were white British and more were female, and clonal diversity was possibly underestimated.

The V gene is TRBV5-1, the J gene TRBJ2-1, with a weak D call TRBD2 (6 bases). Sequenced here: peripheral blood, sampled 28 days after the second AZD1222 dose. The source is an adult who received the AZD1222 COVID-19 vaccine. In DNA form, the CDR3 reads TGCGCCAGCAGTCTTGGGTTGCGGGGAATGTCCAATGAGCAGTTCTTC. Its protein is CASSLGLRGMSNEQFF.